The rows below give T cell receptor beta chains drawn from one sample of a study of blood T cell repertoires in COVID-19. Clones were sequenced by immunoSEQ multiplex PCR, and TCRdb holds only the in-frame ones, with some missing. This sample has over 45,000 clones, with over 75% found just once. The sequenced sample was peripheral blood. The receptors shown here come from a middle-aged man with active COVID-19. Each CDR3 is given with its conserved first and last residue. The order of the fields is D gene, clone size, J gene, V gene, CDR3 DNA, CDR3 protein. The D gene is left open where the match is weak. The size of a clone is reported for some rows only, either as once, few or many, or as a class for expanded clones.

TRBD1 | - | TRBJ2-2 | TRBV7-2 | TGTGCCAGCAGAGACAGGGGAAACACCGGGGAGCTGTTTTTT | CASRDRGNTGELFF
TRBD2 | - | TRBJ2-3 | TRBV6-1 | TGTGCCAGCAGTGAAGCACTCGAGGGACTAGCCACAGATACGCAGTATTTT | CASSEALEGLATDTQYF
TRBD1 | - | TRBJ1-1 | TRBV11-3 | TGTGCCAGCAGCTTAGACCACCCCGGCGGAGGGGGCGGGATGAGCACTGAAGCTTTCTTT | CASSLDHPGGGGGMSTEAFF
TRBD1 | - | TRBJ1-1 | TRBV9 | TGTGCCAGCAGCCCCCGGACAGGGAGCACTGAAGCTTTCTTT | CASSPRTGSTEAFF
- | - | TRBJ1-3 | TRBV6-2/TRBV6-3 | TGTGCCAGCAGCAATACCCTACAGAGACCCTCTGGAAACACCATATATTTT | CASSNTLQRPSGNTIYF
- | - | TRBJ1-6 | TRBV5-4 | TGTGCCAGCAGCTTGTGGGGGGGCTCCTATAATTCACCCCTCCACTTT | CASSLWGGSYNSPLHF
TRBD1 | - | TRBJ1-2 | TRBV6-2/TRBV6-3 | TGTGCCAGCAGTAGAGAGGGGGCCCGCTATGGCTACACCTTC | CASSREGARYGYTF
- | - | TRBJ2-5 | TRBV7-9 | TGTGCCAGCAGCACCCGGGGACAACCGCAAGAGACCCAGTACTTC | CASSTRGQPQETQYF
- | - | TRBJ1-5 | TRBV27 | TGTGCCAGCAGTCGGGGTGGGGGGATCGATCAGCCCCAGCATTTT | CASSRGGGIDQPQHF
TRBD2 | - | TRBJ2-1 | TRBV19 | TGTGCCAGTAGCTCACCACTAGCGGGAGTGAATGAGCAGTTCTTC | CASSSPLAGVNEQFF
- | - | TRBJ2-5 | TRBV7-2 | TGTGCCAGCAGCTTCTACGGGCAAGAGACCCAGTACTTC | CASSFYGQETQYF
- | - | TRBJ2-7 | TRBV10-2 | TGCGCCAGCAGTGTACCTCCCGGAGCCAACGCGGCCTACGAGCAGTACTTC | CASSVPPGANAAYEQYF
- | - | TRBJ1-4 | TRBV21-1 | TGTGCCAGCACAGGACAGGGGGCCGGGGAAAAACTGTTTTTT | CASTGQGAGEKLFF
- | few | TRBJ1-5 | TRBV13 | TGTGCCAGCAGCTTAGGAGGGCAGGGCCTCAATCAGCCCCAGCATTTT | CASSLGGQGLNQPQHF
- | once | TRBJ1-5 | TRBV20-1 | TGCAGTGCTAGTTCGGTTTATCAGCCCCAGCATTTT | CSASSVYQPQHF
TRBD1 | - | TRBJ1-3 | TRBV6-6 | TGTGCCAGCAGTTATTCCCGGGACAGTTCTGGAAACACCATATATTTT | CASSYSRDSSGNTIYF
TRBD1 | - | TRBJ1-1 | TRBV7-8 | TGTGCCAGCAGCTTACGTAAGGGGGCCGACACTGAAGCTTTCTTT | CASSLRKGADTEAFF
TRBD2 | few | TRBJ2-2 | TRBV6-5 | TGTGCCAGCAGTTTTCTAGCGGCCGGGGAGCTGTTTTTT | CASSFLAAGELFF
- | - | TRBJ2-7 | TRBV21-1 | TGTGCCAGCAGCAAAACCAACGCAGGGGGCCCCTCCTACGAGCAGTACTTC | CASSKTNAGGPSYEQYF
TRBD1 | - | TRBJ1-2 | TRBV2 | TGTGCCAGCAGTGTAAGACAGGGCTCTGGCTACACCTTC | CASSVRQGSGYTF
TRBD1 | - | TRBJ2-5 | TRBV6-4 | TGTGCCAGCAGAGCTGCAGGGGGAAGCATCCAAGAGACCCAGTACTTC | CASRAAGGSIQETQYF
- | - | TRBJ2-3 | TRBV6-5 | TGTGCCAGCAGCCGGGACTCCACAGATACGCAGTATTTT | CASSRDSTDTQYF
- | few | TRBJ2-2 | TRBV7-2 | TGTGCCAGCAGCTTCGGGGTCGTCACCGGGGAGCTGTTTTTT | CASSFGVVTGELFF
- | - | TRBJ1-1 | TRBV9 | TGTGCCAGCAGCGTACAGGGGAACACTGAAGCTTTCTTT | CASSVQGNTEAFF
TRBD2 | - | TRBJ2-1 | TRBV6-4 | TGTGCCAGCTTCATAACAAAGCGGGGGGGCCCCGATGAGCAGTTCTTC | CASFITKRGGPDEQFF